The present entry profiles one T cell receptor beta chain with its context. This clonotype was found many times. It lacks a known antigen. Base qualities are missing; no much larger clone stands one base away. V is pared back by 6 bases and J by 3 bases, with 12 bases lying between the germline termini. From the cysteine through the phenylalanine, the CDR3 covers 13 amino acids. Of all the DNA, just the CDR3 is kept, 39 bases in frame from base 1. The germline V gene (reference sequence) supplies CDR1 DFQATT and CDR2 SNEGSKA. These data originate in a study of Graves' ophthalmopathy and Graves' hyperthyroidism (dated by TCRdb to the late 2010s). Study-wide context: Peripheral blood was collected at initial diagnosis, prior to any treatment. Following sampling, methimazole starting at 30 mg daily was administered to hyperthyroidism patients, and high-dose intravenous methylprednisolone was administered to ophthalmopathy patients. The independent validation cohort included about 19 hyperthyroidism patients plus 17 patients who later progressed from hyperthyroidism to ophthalmopathy. The study used signatures of the TCR beta repertoire to tell Graves' ophthalmopathy apart from Graves' hyperthyroidism and to predict which patients would progress to ophthalmopathy. In total, approximately 130 blood samples were TCR-sequenced: 43 ophthalmopathy, approximately 80 hyperthyroidism and approximately 17 hyperthyroidism-to-ophthalmopathy patients. A discovery set of 90 to 100 patients (43 ophthalmopathy, approximately 58 stable hyperthyroidism) was enrolled to explore V-J signatures distinguishing ophthalmopathy from hyperthyroidism. In a handful of hyperthyroidism patients, the T-cell repertoire of thyroid tissue was compared with the T-cell repertoire of blood. For training and testing, the approximately 97 patients in the discovery cohort were randomly divided in a 7:3 ratio.

For repertoire sequencing, TCR beta CDR3 regions were amplified from RNA transcripts. The first round of RT-PCR was done with HTBI primers and the Qiagen OneStep RT-PCR kit, and was followed by a second round of multiplex PCR, then size selection and purification. Libraries were sequenced on an Illumina HiSeq2000 using paired-end 100 bp reads. Per the source publication's procedure: Reads were processed with SOAPnuke, discarding reads with adapters, uncalled bases, mean Phred below 15, or no exact constant-primer or identifier match. COPE v1.2.5 was used to merge the high-quality paired reads. Each unique nucleotide sequence was defined as a clonotype, and clonotypes were aligned to IMGT TRB V, D and J references with MiTCR v1.1. Analysis was restricted to V-J combinations with a frequency above 0.0001, which covered over 98% of repertoires. For each V-J combination, a TCR clonal expansion and chaos score was defined as F50 clonal expansion divided by the chaos observed in the TCRdist matrix. Features were reduced by Welch's t-statistics and random forest to around 13 V-J combinations, which fed a naive Bayes classifier. The Morisita-Horn index was used to measure how similar the thyroid and blood repertoires were. TCRdb itself trimmed the public reads at Q25 with fastp, ran MiXCR and retained productive beta chains. When rows share a CDR3 protein, they turn into one entry using the most common DNA and genes. The V and J calls, along with clone size, are taken from TCRdb and not from the paper's own processing. The sample yields about 620,000 distinct CDR3 sequences; approximately 22% were counted once. Of the sample, roughly 6.9% is held by the ten largest clones.

General conclusions and limits of the study: No statistical method was used to predetermine the sample size, and group allocation was not hidden from the investigators. Most expanded thyroid clonotypes with a frequency above 0.001 also appeared in blood, which suggests that blood repertoires may reflect the immune response in the thyroid. In validation, the model predicted ophthalmopathy progression with more than 70% sensitivity and 72% to 80% specificity; 12 predicted patients were CT-confirmed with GO in a median of around 6.5 months. Ophthalmopathy was separated from stable hyperthyroidism by the 13-signature model with about 90% sensitivity and about 81% specificity in cross-validation and with 80%/75% in the test set.

A patient counted as having stable hyperthyroidism if there was no progression to ophthalmopathy within 18 months of follow-up. The hyperthyroidism patients were 18 to 65 years old and newly diagnosed, with a disease duration of less than 2 months. Patients with other autoimmune diseases, uncontrolled infections, pregnancy or lactation were excluded. Diagnosis was based on clinical symptoms, serum thyroxine, TRAb, thyroid ultrasound and orbital computed tomography. Ficoll-Paque density gradient centrifugation was used to isolate PBMCs from approximately 11 ml of fresh peripheral blood. Trizol reagent was used to extract the total RNA, and its quality was then checked on an Agilent 2100 Bioanalyzer.

The specimen was peripheral blood. This sequence originates from a woman aged 18-30 years with stable Graves' hyperthyroidism. Some clones in this sample may be carry-over from other donors' samples. Donor details come from another sample of the same person, matched by shared clones. The rearrangement combines TRBV20-1 with TRBJ1-5; matching of 6 bases hints at TRBD1 as the D gene. The DNA is TGCAGTGCCCTCCGGGACACCAATCAGCCCCAGCATTTT. This yields the protein CSALRDTNQPQHF.